The 24 T cell receptor beta chains given below trace back to one sample, sequenced in a study of shared clonotypes between healthy human individuals. The assay was immunoSEQ multiplex PCR, and TCRdb's table has in-frame clones only and misses some. The repertoire has a few million clones, 90% to 96% of them found once; the top ten carry roughly 0.13%. Sequencing was performed on naive CD4+ T cells sorted from blood. Regarding subset: CD45RA+ positively selected. Every receptor here comes from a man between 18 and 35 years old in good health.

The chain recombines TRBV30 with TRBJ2-7, with 9 bases fitting TRBD2. CDR3 length equals 15 residues. Germline CDR1 reads GTSNPN; CDR2 reads SVGIG (reference sequence). The J segment lost 2 bases and the V segment lost 3 bases, leaving 8 bases of the junction unmatched. The CDR3 DNA reads as TGTGCCTGGAGGGGACTAGCCGATTCTCCCTACGAGCAGTACTTC. Protein: CAWRGLADSPYEQYF.

The chain couples TRBV6-6 to TRBJ1-5; D gene ambiguous. V lost 6 bases and J 0 bases, leaving 12 bases between the germline ends. Looked up from germline, CDR1 is MNHNY and CDR2 is SVGAGI (reference sequence). The CDR3 extends over 15 amino acids. The CDR3 is CASRPYTGSNQPQHF. The CDR3 DNA reads TGTGCCAGCAGGCCTTACACCGGTAGCAATCAGCCCCAGCATTTT.

The rearrangement uses TRBV28 and TRBJ2-7, with 10 bases lining up with TRBD1. There are 16 residues in the CDR3. V lost 3 bases, J lost 2 bases, and 7 bases stayed unmatched. Germline CDR1 and CDR2: MDHEN and SYDVKM. CDR3 region: CASSFLDRGQTYEQYF. The CDR3 DNA is TGTGCCAGCAGTTTCCTCGACAGGGGGCAGACCTACGAGCAGTACTTC.

Only one count was recorded for this clone. The chain has TRBV6-1 and TRBJ2-7, with unresolved D. CDR3 size: 13 residues. V lost 7 bases and J 3 bases, leaving 13 bases between the germline ends. Germline V CDR1 and CDR2: MNHNS, SASEGT. The CDR3 DNA is TGTGCCAGCACCGGTTTGTACGGCTACGAGCAGTACTTC. This encodes CASTGLYGYEQYF.

The rearrangement links TRBV28 to TRBJ1-1; 11 bases are a match to TRBD1. This CDR3 comprises 15 residues. Per germline, CDR1 MDHEN and CDR2 SYDVKM. V lost 7 bases to trimming and J lost 5 bases; unmatched junction nucleotides: 9. The CDR3 spells CASIGTGGDGTEAFF. For the CDR3, the DNA is TGTGCCAGCATCGGGACAGGGGGAGACGGAACTGAAGCTTTCTTT.

J is TRBJ2-7 and V is TRBV30, with D possibly being TRBD2 (5 bases). This CDR3 region has 16 residues. V lost 0 bases to trimming and J lost 0 bases, with 15 bases between them. Germline values: CDR1 GTSNPN, CDR2 SVGIG (reference sequence). The CDR3 nucleotides are TGTGCCTGGAGTGTTGTTCGGGGAAAAAGCTCCTACGAGCAGTACTTC. Translated, it gives CAWSVVRGKSSYEQYF.

The CDR3, as DNA: TGTGCCAGCAGTGAATATAGGCGGGGGCAGTTCTTC. Protein sequence: CASSEYRRGQFF. V gene TRBV6-1 combines with J gene TRBJ2-1, with D possibly TRBD2 on 6 matching bases. Germline loops: CDR1 MNHNS, CDR2 SASEGT. V lost 2 bases to trimming and J lost 12 bases, with 11 bases between them. This CDR3 has 12 residues.

The chain carries TRBV5-1 and TRBJ2-7; D may be TRBD2 (6 bases). The CDR3 has 15 residues. Germline CDR1 SGHRS, CDR2 YFSETQ. V lost 4 bases, J lost 1 base, and 15 bases lay in between. The CDR3: CASSGGGMRSYEQYF. The CDR3 DNA is TGCGCCAGCAGCGGCGGCGGGATGAGATCCTACGAGCAGTACTTC.

The V gene is TRBV7-9, the J gene TRBJ2-7; D unclear. V lost 6 bases, J lost 6 bases, and 15 bases lay in between. CDR3 size: 13 residues. Germline V gene data show CDR1 as SEHNR and CDR2 as FQNEAQ (reference sequence). This CDR3 reads CASRIQGESEQYF. The CDR3 DNA reads as TGTGCCAGCAGGATCCAAGGTGAGAGCGAGCAGTACTTC.

The gene calls are TRBV5-6 and TRBJ2-1; 13 bases are a match to TRBD2. CDR3 size: 17 residues. Trimming took 4 bases from V and 0 from J; bases not matched to a gene: 4. Per germline, CDR1 SGHDT and CDR2 YYEEEE. In DNA form, the CDR3 reads TGTGCCAGCAGCCGCCGGACTAGCGGGAGCTCCTACAATGAGCAGTTCTTC. It encodes CASSRRTSGSSYNEQFF.

Points on this clone: The junction departs from germline at one end; a sequencing error may be responsible. Distinct nucleotide sequences in the sample also encode this CDR3. The CDR3 DNA follows: TGCGCCAGCAGTTTGGACAGGGGTACAGATACGCAGTATTTT. This sequence encodes CASSLDRGTDTQYF. The rearrangement links TRBV5-1 to TRBJ2-3, with 9 bases identical to TRBD1. The V gene's germline CDR1 is SGHRS and CDR2 YFSETQ. The CDR3 extends over 14 amino acids.

The chain uses TRBV20-1 and TRBJ1-1, with D possibly TRBD1 on 5 matching bases. Germline CDR1 DFQATT, CDR2 SNEGSKA (reference sequence). This CDR3 region has 11 residues. V was shortened by 3 bases and J by 11 bases, with 13 bases between the two germline ends. Here the CDR3 reads CSASGAALAFF. The CDR3 DNA is TGCAGTGCTAGCGGGGCAGCTCTGGCTTTCTTT.

Of note for this clone: Different DNA sequences within this sample yield the same CDR3. V gene TRBV2 combines with J gene TRBJ2-7; 8 nucleotides align to TRBD1. The J segment lost 2 bases and the V segment lost 5 bases, leaving 5 bases of the junction unmatched. The CDR3 totals 14 residues. Germline V gene sequence: CDR1 SNHLY, CDR2 FYNNEI. As DNA, the CDR3 is TGTGCCAGCAGTCCCGACAGGGGAGCCTACGAGCAGTACTTC. As protein: CASSPDRGAYEQYF.

The V gene is TRBV11-2, the J gene TRBJ2-7; no reliable D call. The CDR3 length is 14 residues. V shed 0 bases and J shed 3 bases, with 9 bases lying between them. The V gene's germline CDR1 is SGHAT and CDR2 FQNNGV. CDR3 residues: CASSLDSVVYEQYF. The CDR3 coding sequence is TGTGCCAGCAGCTTAGATTCGGTCGTCTACGAGCAGTACTTC.

This clone was observed a single time. The rearrangement links TRBV28 to TRBJ1-1; D not resolved. Germline CDR1 MDHEN, CDR2 SYDVKM. The CDR3 consists of 12 residues. V was shortened by 2 bases and J by 7 bases, with 8 bases between the two germline ends. This CDR3 is CASSLGLGEAFF. In nucleotides, the CDR3 is TGTGCCAGCAGTTTAGGGTTGGGTGAAGCTTTCTTT.

The chain employs TRBV5-1 and TRBJ1-4, with D hard to call. Between the trimmed V and J ends, which lost 0 bases and 1 base, there was a span of 4 bases. Germline CDR1 SGHRS, CDR2 YFSETQ. The CDR3 length is 14 residues. This CDR3 is CASSLDKTNEKLFF. DNA of the CDR3: TGCGCCAGCAGCTTGGATAAAACTAATGAAAAACTGTTTTTT.

The chain joins TRBV5-1 to TRBJ1-1; the match to TRBD1 covers 9 bases. The V segment lost 2 bases and the J segment 1 base; nucleotides outside the gene matches: 15. The V gene's germline CDR1 is SGHRS and CDR2 YFSETQ. CDR3 length equals 19 residues. In DNA, the CDR3 is TGCGCCAGCAGCTTCGACGCGACAGGGGGAATTGGTGGGAACACTGAAGCTTTCTTT. This codes for CASSFDATGGIGGNTEAFF.

As for this clone: Other DNA sequences in this specimen translate into the identical CDR3. The chain combines TRBV5-1 with TRBJ2-5; D unclear. V was trimmed by 0 bases and J by 1 base, leaving 7 bases between them. The CDR3 is made up of 14 amino acids. Germline-derived CDR1 and CDR2 are SGHRS and YFSETQ. The CDR3 coding sequence is TGCGCCAGCAGCTTGGAGCCAGTCCAAGAGACCCAGTACTTC. Translating gives CASSLEPVQETQYF. Filled out from reference TRBV5-1 and TRBJ2-5, the complete variable domain reads KAGVTQTPRYLIKTRGQQVTLSCSPISGHRSVSWYQQTPGQGLQFLFEYFSETQRNKGNFPGRFSGRQFSNSRSEMNVSTLELGDSALYLCASSLEPVQETQYFGPGTRLLVL.

The rearrangement uses TRBV5-5 and TRBJ2-7; D not certain. There are 13 residues in the CDR3. Looked up from germline, CDR1 is SGHKS and CDR2 is YYEKEE (reference sequence). V lost 7 bases to trimming and J lost 10 bases, with 21 bases between them. Here the CDR3 reads CASRHLQAEVQYF. In DNA form, the CDR3 reads TGTGCCAGCCGGCATTTACAAGCCGAAGTACAGTACTTC.

The CDR3 nucleotides are TGTGCCATCCCCCTCAGGACGGCCGGCTCCTACGAGCAGTACTTC. Its protein is CAIPLRTAGSYEQYF. The chain employs TRBV7-9 and TRBJ2-7; no definite D call. Germline V lookup: CDR1 SEHNR, CDR2 FQNEAQ (reference sequence). The V and J ends lost 10 bases and 0 bases respectively, with 19 bases between them. CDR3 length: 15 residues.

Turning to this clone: The junction departs from germline at one end; a sequencing error may be responsible. The rearrangement uses TRBV7-2 and TRBJ1-2, with D hard to call. CDR3 length: 8 amino acids. The germline V gene has CDR1 SGHTA and CDR2 FQGNSA. The chain's CDR3 is CASSPWFF. The CDR3 nucleotides read TGTGCCAGCAGCCCTTGGTTCTTC.

The chain employs TRBV6-5 and TRBJ1-4; D not resolved. Between the trimmed V and J ends, which lost 6 bases and 2 bases, there was a span of 10 bases. The CDR3 spans 14 residues. Germline CDR1 MNHEY, CDR2 SVGAGI. CDR3: CASSFSLTNEKLFF. The CDR3 DNA reads TGTGCCAGCAGCTTCAGTTTGACTAATGAAAAACTGTTTTTT.

The gene calls are TRBV7-2 and TRBJ2-5; D uncertain. Germline V CDR1 and CDR2: SGHTA, FQGNSA. V lost 4 bases, J lost 5 bases, and 11 bases lay in between. The CDR3 length is 13 residues. CDR3 region: CASSYSYGETQYF. CDR3 coding DNA: TGTGCCAGCAGCTACAGCTACGGGGAGACCCAGTACTTC. The entire variable domain, with the rest obtained from reference TRBV7-2 and TRBJ2-5, is as follows: GAGVSQSPSNKVTEKGKDVELRCDPISGHTALYWYRQSLGQGLEFLIYFQGNSAPDKSGLPSDRFSAERTGGSVSTLTIQRTQQEDSAVYLCASSYSYGETQYFGPGTRLLVL.

The chain links TRBV28 to TRBJ1-4; D uncertain. The CDR3 covers 13 residues. The V gene's germline CDR1 is MDHEN and CDR2 SYDVKM. The V gene lost 6 bases and the J gene lost 1 base, with 6 bases spanning the gap. In DNA, the CDR3 is TGTGCCAGCAGGGGTGGAACTAATGAAAAACTGTTTTTT. Protein product: CASRGGTNEKLFF.